The 6 T cell receptor beta chains given below trace back to one sample, sequenced in a study of OX40 agonist ivuxolimab in advanced cancers. Library generation was performed with the immunoSEQ multiplex PCR assay. In TCRdb, the immuneACCESS table is reduced to in-frame sequences with V and J assigned. These tables do not hold every clone; where another copy was compared, an unresolved V gene accounts for under half, and the others remain unexplained. This sample lists more than 65,000 clones; roughly 89% were detected once. Roughly a tenth of the sample goes to the ten largest clones. Sequences were derived from CD4+ or CD8+ T cells sorted from blood, sampled in a trial of the OX40 agonist ivuxolimab. Source of these receptors: an adult with an advanced solid tumor such as melanoma, head and neck, liver or kidney cancer.

The rearrangement uses TRBV11-3 and TRBJ2-1; tentative D call: TRBD2 (5 bases). Germline CDR1 SGHNT, CDR2 YENEEA. Trimming cost V 1 base and J 8 bases, with 12 bases left between them. The CDR3 covers 14 residues. CDR3 region: CASSLGGVNDEQFF. The CDR3 DNA reads as TGTGCCAGCAGCTTAGGGGGAGTAAACGATGAGCAGTTCTTC.

The chain carries TRBV11-1 and TRBJ2-3, with D possibly being TRBD1 (6 bases). This CDR3 contains 14 residues. Deletions cut 7 bases from V and 1 base from J, with 12 bases between. From germline, CDR1 is SGHAT and CDR2 FQDESV (reference sequence). DNA for the CDR3: TGTGCCAGCACCCGGGACACCGGCACAGATACGCAGTATTTT. Translation gives CASTRDTGTDTQYF. The full variable domain, completed using reference TRBV11-1 and TRBJ2-3, is EAEVAQSPRYKITEKSQAVAFWCDPISGHATLYWYRQILGQGPELLVQFQDESVVDDSQLPKDRFSAERLKGVDSTLKIQPAELGDSAMYLCASTRDTGTDTQYFGPGTRLTVL.

This clone was counted a single time. The chain couples TRBV11-2 to TRBJ2-5; 10 bases are shared with TRBD2. The CDR3 consists of 14 residues. The germline V gene has CDR1 SGHAT and CDR2 FQNNGV. The ends lost 3 bases at V and 3 bases at J; junction bases unmatched: 1. CDR3 amino acids: CASSFLAGEETQYF. The CDR3 DNA reads as TGTGCCAGCAGCTTCCTAGCGGGAGAAGAGACCCAGTACTTC.

The V gene is TRBV18, the J gene TRBJ2-5; D call uncertain. The germline CDR1 and CDR2 sequences are KGHSH and LQKENI. V dropped 7 bases and J dropped 4 bases, with 13 bases sitting between them. This CDR3 comprises 13 residues. CDR3 amino acids: CASCPATRETQYF. The CDR3 DNA reads TGTGCCAGCTGCCCCGCGACCCGAGAGACCCAGTACTTC.

This clone has just one count. This rearrangement joins TRBV11-1 to TRBJ2-3; 12 bases fit TRBD2. J lost 2 bases, V lost 3 bases, and 3 bases had no gene match. The CDR3 contains 16 residues. Per germline, CDR1 SGHAT and CDR2 FQDESV (reference sequence). CDR3 sequence (DNA): TGTGCCAGCAGCTTCGGACTAGCGGGAAACACAGATACGCAGTATTTT. It translates to CASSFGLAGNTDTQYF.

This chain uses TRBV19 with TRBJ2-1; 14 bases align to TRBD2. This CDR3 has 17 amino acids. V was clipped by 6 bases and J by 0 bases; unmatched bases: 4. Germline V gene lookup returns CDR1 LNHDA and CDR2 SQIVND (reference sequence). DNA for the CDR3: TGTGCCAGTAGAGGACTAGCGGGAGGCAGCTCCTACAATGAGCAGTTCTTC. Its protein product is CASRGLAGGSSYNEQFF.